This T cell receptor (beta chain) was recovered during a study of response to subunit inactivated influenza vaccine. In TCRdb, the RT-PCR reads were re-called with MiXCR into one record per CDR3 protein. The data hold 700,000 to 900,000 distinct CDR3 sequences, with approximately 21% observed a single time. The study's findings and limits: The study's authors posited that every seasonal influenza vaccination enlists few new T cells.

Germline V gene sequence: CDR1 SGHTA, CDR2 FQGNSA. This CDR3 spans 14 amino acids. The V gene lost 1 base and the J gene lost 0 bases, with 3 bases spanning the gap. There are many counts of this clonotype. What it binds is not known. Material: PBMCs from blood, obtained roughly 5 days after vaccination. The source is a man aged 45 to 65 who received an inactivated influenza vaccine. The V gene is TRBV7-2, the J gene TRBJ2-2; D unresolved. The CDR3 DNA is TGTGCCAGCAGCTTAGTACCGAACACCGGGGAGCTGTTTTTT. This translates into CASSLVPNTGELFF.